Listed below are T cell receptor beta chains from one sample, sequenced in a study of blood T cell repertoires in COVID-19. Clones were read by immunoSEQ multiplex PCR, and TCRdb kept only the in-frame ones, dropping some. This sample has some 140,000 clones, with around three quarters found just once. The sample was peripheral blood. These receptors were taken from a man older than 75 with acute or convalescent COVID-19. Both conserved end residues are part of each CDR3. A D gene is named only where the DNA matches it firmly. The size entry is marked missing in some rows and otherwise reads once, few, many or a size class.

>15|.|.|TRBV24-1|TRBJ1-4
CATSDSLGQTEKLFF
TGTGCCACCAGTGATTCATTGGGCCAGACGGAAAAACTGTTTTTT
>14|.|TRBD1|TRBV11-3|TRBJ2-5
CASSWGQLGETQYF
TGTGCCAGCAGCTGGGGACAGTTGGGTGAGACCCAGTACTTC
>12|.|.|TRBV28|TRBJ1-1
CASSLSGSEAFF
TGTGCCAGCAGTTTAAGTGGCTCTGAAGCTTTCTTT
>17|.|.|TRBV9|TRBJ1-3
CASSVRSGTDMGNTIYF
TGTGCCAGCAGCGTAAGAAGCGGAACAGACATGGGAAACACCATATATTTT
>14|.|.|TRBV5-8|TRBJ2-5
CASSLGSSKETQYF
TGTGCCAGCAGCTTGGGTAGTTCTAAAGAGACCCAGTACTTC
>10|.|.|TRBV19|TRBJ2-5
CASGGETQYF
TGTGCCAGTGGCGGGGAGACCCAGTACTTC
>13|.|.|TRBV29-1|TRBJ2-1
CSVRDTSYNEQFF
TGCAGCGTGAGGGACACTTCCTACAATGAGCAGTTCTTC
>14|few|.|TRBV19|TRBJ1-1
CASTRQAMNTEAFF
TGTGCCAGTACCCGACAGGCTATGAACACTGAAGCTTTCTTT
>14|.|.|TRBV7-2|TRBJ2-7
CASTQRSWGDEQYF
TGTGCCAGCACCCAGAGGAGTTGGGGGGACGAGCAGTACTTC
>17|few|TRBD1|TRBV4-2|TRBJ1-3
CASSQVLDRGSGNTIYF
TGTGCCAGCAGCCAAGTTCTCGACAGGGGTTCTGGAAACACCATATATTTT
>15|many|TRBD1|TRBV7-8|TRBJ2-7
CASSRFGQGPYEQYF
TGTGCCAGCAGCCGCTTCGGACAGGGTCCCTACGAGCAGTACTTC
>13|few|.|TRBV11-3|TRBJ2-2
CASSRTDTGELFF
TGTGCCAGCAGCCGGACAGACACCGGGGAGCTGTTTTTT
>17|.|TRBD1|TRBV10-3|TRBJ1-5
CAISEGQGSVSNQPQHF
TGTGCCATCAGTGAGGGACAGGGTTCAGTCAGCAATCAGCCCCAGCATTTT
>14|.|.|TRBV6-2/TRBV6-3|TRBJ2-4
CASSFRDLNPIQYF
TGTGCCAGCAGTTTCCGGGACTTGAACCCCATTCAGTACTTC
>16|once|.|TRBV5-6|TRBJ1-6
CASSLDPGMVGSPLHF
TGTGCCAGCAGCTTGGATCCGGGGATGGTGGGTTCACCCCTCCACTTT
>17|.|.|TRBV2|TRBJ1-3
CASSEAGEASTGNTIYF
TGTGCCAGCAGTGAAGCCGGGGAAGCCAGCACTGGAAACACCATATATTTT
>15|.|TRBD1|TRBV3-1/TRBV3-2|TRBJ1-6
CASSTQTGSNSPLHF
TGTGCCAGCAGCACCCAGACAGGGTCAAATTCACCCCTCCACTTT
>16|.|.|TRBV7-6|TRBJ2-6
CASSSRPSSGANVLTF
TGTGCCAGCAGCTCGAGACCTAGCTCTGGGGCCAACGTCCTGACTTTC
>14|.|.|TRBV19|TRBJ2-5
CASMRAGGQETQYF
TGTGCCAGTATGCGGGCCGGAGGGCAAGAGACCCAGTACTTC
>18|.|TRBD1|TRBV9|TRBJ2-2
CASSVVIWGQGATGELFF
TGTGCCAGCAGCGTAGTTATTTGGGGACAGGGGGCCACCGGGGAGCTGTTTTTT
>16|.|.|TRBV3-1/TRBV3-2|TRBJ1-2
CASSQDHSGGAGGYTF
TGTGCCAGCAGCCAAGATCACTCGGGGGGCGCAGGGGGCTACACCTTC
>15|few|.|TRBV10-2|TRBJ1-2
CASSPGTRANYGYTF
TGCGCCAGCAGTCCCGGGACAAGAGCTAACTATGGCTACACCTTC
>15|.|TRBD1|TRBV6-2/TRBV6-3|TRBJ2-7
CASSSYGQGVYEQYF
TGTGCCAGCAGTTCTTACGGACAGGGGGTCTACGAGCAGTACTTC
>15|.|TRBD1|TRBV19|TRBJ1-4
CASSIGQGAGEKLFF
TGTGCCAGTAGTATCGGGCAGGGGGCAGGAGAAAAACTGTTTTTT
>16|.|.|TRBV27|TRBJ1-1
CASSLSVIGGYTEAFF
TGTGCCAGCAGTTTATCGGTTATCGGGGGGTACACTGAAGCTTTCTTT
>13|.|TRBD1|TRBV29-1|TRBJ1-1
CSVFGQANAEAFF
TGCAGCGTCTTCGGACAGGCCAACGCTGAAGCTTTCTTT
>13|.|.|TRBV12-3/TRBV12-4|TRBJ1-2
CASTPFTNYGYTF
TGTGCCAGCACCCCCTTTACTAACTATGGCTACACCTTC
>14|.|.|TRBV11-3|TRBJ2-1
CASSSSWGSQGQFF
TGTGCCAGCAGCTCCTCATGGGGCAGCCAGGGACAGTTCTTC
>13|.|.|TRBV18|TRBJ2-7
CASSPGSSYEQYF
TGTGCCAGCTCACCAGGGAGCTCCTACGAGCAGTACTTC
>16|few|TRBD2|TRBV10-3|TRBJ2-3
CAISESRTSGGDTQYF
TGTGCCATCAGTGAGTCGAGGACTAGCGGGGGGGATACGCAGTATTTT
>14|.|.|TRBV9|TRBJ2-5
CASSVAGHRETQYF
TGTGCCAGCAGCGTGGCGGGCCATAGGGAGACCCAGTACTTC
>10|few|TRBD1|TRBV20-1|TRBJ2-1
CSATGGLGIF
TGCAGTGCTACAGGGGGCCTCGGGATCTTC
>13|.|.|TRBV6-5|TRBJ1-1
CASSEDRNTEAFF
TGTGCCAGCAGCGAGGACAGGAACACTGAAGCTTTCTTT
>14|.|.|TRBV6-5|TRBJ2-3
CASSLGGVTDTQYF
TGTGCCAGCAGCCTTGGAGGGGTGACAGATACGCAGTATTTT
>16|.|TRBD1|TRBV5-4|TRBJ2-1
CASSGPGTGGSDEQFF
TGTGCCAGCAGCGGACCCGGGACAGGGGGTTCGGATGAGCAGTTCTTC
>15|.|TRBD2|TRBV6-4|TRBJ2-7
CASTPDSGGSTVMYF
TGTGCCAGCACCCCTGACAGCGGGGGCTCAACAGTAATGTACTTC
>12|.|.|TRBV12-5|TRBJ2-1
CASGSRDNEQFF
TGTGCTAGTGGTTCGAGGGACAATGAGCAGTTCTTC
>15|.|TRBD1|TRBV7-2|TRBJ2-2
CASSPQGALTGELFF
TGTGCCAGCAGCCCACAGGGGGCATTGACCGGGGAGCTGTTTTTT